Listed here are 9 T cell receptor beta chains from one sample, sequenced in a study of post-analysis software for immune sequencing data. Study-wide points: Relative to controls, patients had a few TRBV segments at higher frequency, with TRBV5-6, TRBV5-1 and TRBV20-1 among these.

Included in the TCR beta cDNA libraries were unique molecular identifiers. Using its own MiXCR run on the PCR reads, TCRdb lists one record per CDR3 protein. The sample shows a few hundred thousand distinct CDR3 sequences, around 40% of them seen only once. What these receptors recognize is not known. The material sequenced was blood. These receptors all come from a girl between 10 and 17 years old with multiple sclerosis.

The J gene is TRBJ2-5, the V gene TRBV7-6; the match to TRBD1 covers 12 bases. The end of the DNA is better explained by TRBJ2-7, so the J call may be wrong. This CDR3 region has 15 residues. Per the germline V gene, CDR1 is SGHVS and CDR2 is FNYEAQ. CDR3 amino acids: CASSSPGTGGVEQYF. The DNA for the CDR3 is TGTGCCAGCAGCTCTCCCGGGACAGGGGGCGTCGAGCAGTACTTC.

The chain uses TRBV3-1 and TRBJ2-1, with TRBD2 matching over 10 bases. V lost 1 base, J lost 9 bases, and 6 bases stayed unmatched. This CDR3 region has 15 residues. The germline gives CDR1 LGHDT, CDR2 YNNKEL (reference sequence). The CDR3 here is CASSQGVAGGVEQFF. CDR3 nucleotides: TGTGCCAGCAGCCAAGGTGTAGCGGGAGGAGTTGAGCAGTTCTTC.

The J gene is TRBJ2-4, the V gene TRBV6-1; TRBD2 agrees at 7 bases. CDR1 is MNHNS and CDR2 is SASEGT in the germline V gene. V lost 8 bases to trimming and J lost 0 bases; unmatched junction nucleotides: 19. The CDR3 totals 19 residues. This CDR3 is CASGEFSGLPGLAKNIQYF. Written as DNA, the CDR3 is TGTGCCAGCGGAGAATTTAGCGGGCTCCCTGGACTAGCCAAAAACATTCAGTACTTC.

This chain links TRBV3-1 with TRBJ1-4; the match to TRBD1 covers 9 bases. Germline loops: CDR1 LGHDT, CDR2 YNNKEL (reference sequence). This CDR3 has 14 amino acids. V was pared by 6 bases and J by 7 bases, with 6 bases of the junction left unmatched. The DNA of the CDR3 is TGTGCCAGCAGACCACAGGGGGCGGGTGAAAAACTGTTTTTT. It yields the protein CASRPQGAGEKLFF.

V usage is TRBV9 and J usage is TRBJ2-1; 9 bases match TRBD2. Losses at the gene ends were 3 bases for V and 7 bases for J; bases not matched to a gene: 8. This CDR3 has 15 amino acids. Germline V gene sequence: CDR1 SGDLS, CDR2 YYNGEE. The CDR3 DNA reads TGTGCCAGCAGCGCAGCGGGAGGTAGCCGGAATGAGCAGTTCTTC. Translated, it gives CASSAAGGSRNEQFF.

This clonotype was seen only a few times. The gene calls are TRBV9 and TRBJ2-6, with D perhaps assigned TRBD1 or TRBD2 (6 bases each). The germline gives CDR1 SGDLS, CDR2 YYNGEE. This CDR3 region has 16 residues. With 0 bases removed from V and 2 bases from J, the gap between germline ends came to 9 bases. CDR3 region: CASSVAGGPGANVLTF. The CDR3 DNA reads TGTGCCAGCAGCGTAGCTGGGGGGCCTGGGGCCAACGTCCTGACTTTC.

The rearrangement uses TRBV12-3 or TRBV12-4 and TRBJ1-2; 7 nucleotides agree with TRBD1. CDR3 length: 14 residues. The V and J ends lost 5 bases and 6 bases, in that order; junction bases with no gene match: 9. DNA for the CDR3: TGTGCCAGCAGTCGACAGGGTTCGACGGATGGCTACACCTTC. Translation gives CASSRQGSTDGYTF.

This clonotype has only a few counts. This rearrangement joins TRBV20-1 to TRBJ2-1; a weak D match, TRBD2 (5 bases). V was clipped by 3 bases and J by 3 bases, with 15 bases between them. The CDR3 length is 15 residues. CDR1 is DFQATT and CDR2 is SNEGSKA in the germline V gene (reference sequence). The CDR3 region has the DNA TGCAGTGCTAGTTCGGACTCCCTTGGCTACAATGAGCAGTTCTTC. Amino acids: CSASSDSLGYNEQFF.

V usage is TRBV27 and J usage is TRBJ1-1; 7 nucleotides line up with TRBD1. This CDR3 has 13 residues. With V trimmed by 6 bases and J by 3 bases, 4 bases remained unmatched. Germline CDR1 is MNHEY and CDR2 is SMNVEV (reference sequence). The CDR3 protein is CASSPTGDTEAFF. As DNA, the CDR3 is TGTGCCAGCAGCCCTACAGGGGACACTGAAGCTTTCTTT.